Listed below are T cell receptor beta chains from one sample, sequenced in a study of Graves' ophthalmopathy and Graves' hyperthyroidism. TCRdb fed the multiplex PCR reads into MiXCR, producing one record per CDR3 protein. Of more than 300,000 distinct CDR3 sequences listed, 15% to 19% were seen once; the top ten hold 5.5% to 8%. Source material: peripheral blood. The receptors were gathered from a woman younger than 35 with stable Graves' hyperthyroidism. Each CDR3 is given with its conserved first and last residue. A D gene is named only where the DNA matches it firmly. Clone size is given for some rows only: seen once, a few or many times, or a class if the clone is expanded.

TRBJ2-5	TRBD2	TRBV20-1	many	TGCAGTGCTAGCCCTAGCGGGGGGTGGGAGACCCAGTACTTC	CSASPSGGWETQYF
TRBJ1-2	TRBD1	TRBV5-1	NA	TGCGCCAGCAGCCCCCAGGGGGATTCCTACACCTTC	CASSPQGDSYTF
TRBJ2-5	TRBD1	TRBV6-2/TRBV6-3	many	TGTGCCAGCAGCTGGGACAGAGAGACCCAGTACTTC	CASSWDRETQYF
TRBJ2-7	NA	TRBV20-1	few	TGCAGTGCTAGATGGGTGGGTCGGAGGGAGGCCGGGCAGTACTTC	CSARWVGRREAGQYF
TRBJ1-2	NA	TRBV24-1	many	TGTGCCACCAGTGACCATTCTAACTATGGCTACACCTTC	CATSDHSNYGYTF
TRBJ1-2	NA	TRBV6-1	many	TGTGCCAGCAGTGCTACCGGGACTAACTATGGCTACACCTTC	CASSATGTNYGYTF
TRBJ2-7	NA	TRBV11-3	many	TGTGCCAGCAGTCCCGACCCTCGACTTCAGCAGTACTTC	CASSPDPRLQQYF
TRBJ1-5	NA	TRBV10-3	many	TGTGCCATCAGTGAAACAGGGCAACCAGGCAATCAGCCCCAGCATTTT	CAISETGQPGNQPQHF
TRBJ2-5	NA	TRBV5-1	few	TGCGCCAGCAGCTTGTGGGCAGGGCACCAAGAGACCCAGTACTTC	CASSLWAGHQETQYF
TRBJ1-6	TRBD1	TRBV11-2	many	TGTGCCAGCAGTTTAGGACAGGTTCGAAATAATTCACCCCTCCACTTT	CASSLGQVRNNSPLHF
TRBJ2-5	TRBD1	TRBV29-1	many	TGCAGCGACCTACAGGGGGCAGAGACCCAGTACTTC	CSDLQGAETQYF
TRBJ1-1	NA	TRBV28	NA	TGTGCCAGCCACGCGGGACAGAACACTGAAGCTTTCTTT	CASHAGQNTEAFF
TRBJ2-6	NA	TRBV6-5	NA	TGTGCCAGCAGTTACCAGGGTCCCGGGGCCAACGTCCTGACTTTC	CASSYQGPGANVLTF
TRBJ1-2	TRBD1	TRBV3-1	few	TGTGCCAGCAGCCAGGAGGATAAGACAGGGGGCTTTGGCTACACCTTC	CASSQEDKTGGFGYTF
TRBJ2-5	NA	TRBV7-2	many	TGTGCCAGCAGCTTAAGTGCGGGAGAGACCCAGTACTTC	CASSLSAGETQYF
TRBJ2-7	TRBD2	TRBV20-1	few	TGCAGTGCCGGGACTAGCGGTTCCTACGAGCAGTACTTC	CSAGTSGSYEQYF
TRBJ1-1	TRBD1	TRBV6-1	many	TGTGCCAGCACTCAGGGGGAGACTAAGAACACTGAAGCTTTCTTT	CASTQGETKNTEAFF
TRBJ1-1	NA	TRBV4-1	many	TGCGCCAGCAGCCATCAGGGGCGGGGTACTGAAGCTTTCTTT	CASSHQGRGTEAFF